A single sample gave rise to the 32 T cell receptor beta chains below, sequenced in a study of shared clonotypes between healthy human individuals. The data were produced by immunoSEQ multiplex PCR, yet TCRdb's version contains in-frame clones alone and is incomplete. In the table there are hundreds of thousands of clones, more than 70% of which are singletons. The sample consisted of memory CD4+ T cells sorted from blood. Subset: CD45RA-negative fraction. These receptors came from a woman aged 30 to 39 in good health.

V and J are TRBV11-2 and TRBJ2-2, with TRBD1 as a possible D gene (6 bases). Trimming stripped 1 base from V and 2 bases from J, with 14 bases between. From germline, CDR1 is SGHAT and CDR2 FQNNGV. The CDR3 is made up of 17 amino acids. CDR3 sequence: CASSLARGSINTGELFF. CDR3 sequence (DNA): TGTGCCAGCAGCTTAGCGAGGGGGTCTATTAACACCGGGGAGCTGTTTTTT. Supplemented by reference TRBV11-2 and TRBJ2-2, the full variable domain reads EAGVAQSPRYKIIEKRQSVAFWCNPISGHATLYWYQQILGQGPKLLIQFQNNGVVDDSQLPKDRFSAERLKGVDSTLKIQPAKLEDSAVYLCASSLARGSINTGELFFGEGSRLTVL.

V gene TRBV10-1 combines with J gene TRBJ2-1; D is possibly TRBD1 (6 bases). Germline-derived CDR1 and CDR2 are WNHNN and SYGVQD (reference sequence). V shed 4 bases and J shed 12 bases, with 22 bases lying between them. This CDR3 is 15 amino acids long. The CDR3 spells CASSANRDGILGQFF. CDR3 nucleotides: TGCGCCAGCAGTGCCAACAGGGACGGGATTTTAGGGCAGTTCTTC.

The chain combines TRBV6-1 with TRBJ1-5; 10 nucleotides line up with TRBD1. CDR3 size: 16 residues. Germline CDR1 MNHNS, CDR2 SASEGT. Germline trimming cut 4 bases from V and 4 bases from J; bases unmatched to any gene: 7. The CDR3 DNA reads TGTGCCAGCAGTGCCCATCCGGGACAGGGGAATCAGCCCCAGCATTTT. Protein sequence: CASSAHPGQGNQPQHF.

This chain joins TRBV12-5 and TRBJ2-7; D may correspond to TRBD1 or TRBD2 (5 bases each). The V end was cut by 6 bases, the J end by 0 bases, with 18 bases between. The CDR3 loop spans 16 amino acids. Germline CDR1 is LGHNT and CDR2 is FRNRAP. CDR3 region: CASGQKGTRSSYEQYF. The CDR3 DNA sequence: TGTGCTAGTGGCCAGAAAGGGACGCGAAGCTCCTACGAGCAGTACTTC.

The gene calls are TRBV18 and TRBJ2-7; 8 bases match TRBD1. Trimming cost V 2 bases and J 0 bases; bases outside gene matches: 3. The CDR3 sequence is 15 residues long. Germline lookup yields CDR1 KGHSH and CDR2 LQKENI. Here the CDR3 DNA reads TGTGCCAGCTCACCAGGGACAGGAATCTCCTACGAGCAGTACTTC. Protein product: CASSPGTGISYEQYF.

The CDR3, as DNA: TGTGCCAGCAGGGAGTTCTCGCGAAAGACCTATGGCTACACCTTC. The encoded protein is CASREFSRKTYGYTF. This rearrangement joins TRBV5-5 to TRBJ1-2; D remains unclear. Germline V gives CDR1 SGHKS, CDR2 YYEKEE (reference sequence). The CDR3 covers 15 residues. Trimming removed 5 bases from V and 4 bases from J, with 18 bases in between.

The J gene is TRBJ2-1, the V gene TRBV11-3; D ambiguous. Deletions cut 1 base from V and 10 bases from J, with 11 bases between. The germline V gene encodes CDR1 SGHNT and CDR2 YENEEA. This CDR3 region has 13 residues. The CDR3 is CASSLGSAREQFF. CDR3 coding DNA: TGTGCCAGCAGCTTAGGGTCCGCCCGGGAGCAGTTCTTC.

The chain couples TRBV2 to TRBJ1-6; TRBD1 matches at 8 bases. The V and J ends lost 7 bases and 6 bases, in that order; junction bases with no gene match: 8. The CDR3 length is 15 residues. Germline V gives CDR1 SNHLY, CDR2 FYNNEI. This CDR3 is CASNLQGGRNSPLHF. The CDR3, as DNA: TGTGCCAGCAACTTACAGGGGGGCCGTAATTCACCCCTCCACTTT.

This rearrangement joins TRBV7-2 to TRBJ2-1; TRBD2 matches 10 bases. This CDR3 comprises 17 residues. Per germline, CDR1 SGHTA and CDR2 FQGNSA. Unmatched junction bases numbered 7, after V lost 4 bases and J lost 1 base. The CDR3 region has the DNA TGTGCCAGCAGCTCCTCGAGGACTAGCGGTTCCTACAATGAGCAGTTCTTC. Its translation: CASSSSRTSGSYNEQFF. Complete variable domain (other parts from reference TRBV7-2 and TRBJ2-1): GAGVSQSPSNKVTEKGKDVELRCDPISGHTALYWYRQSLGQGLEFLIYFQGNSAPDKSGLPSDRFSAERTGGSVSTLTIQRTQQEDSAVYLCASSSSRTSGSYNEQFFGPGTRLTVL.

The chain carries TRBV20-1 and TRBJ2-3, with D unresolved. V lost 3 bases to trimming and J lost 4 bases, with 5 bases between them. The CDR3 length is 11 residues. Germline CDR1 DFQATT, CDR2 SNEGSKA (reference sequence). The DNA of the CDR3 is TGCAGTGCTAGCAATGCAGATACGCAGTATTTT. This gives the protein CSASNADTQYF.

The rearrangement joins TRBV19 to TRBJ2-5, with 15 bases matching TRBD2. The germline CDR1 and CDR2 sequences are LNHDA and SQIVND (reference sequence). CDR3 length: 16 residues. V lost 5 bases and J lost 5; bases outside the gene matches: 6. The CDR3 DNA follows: TGTGCCAGTAGTGGCGGACTAGCGGGAGGGCTTGAGACCCAGTACTTC. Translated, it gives CASSGGLAGGLETQYF.

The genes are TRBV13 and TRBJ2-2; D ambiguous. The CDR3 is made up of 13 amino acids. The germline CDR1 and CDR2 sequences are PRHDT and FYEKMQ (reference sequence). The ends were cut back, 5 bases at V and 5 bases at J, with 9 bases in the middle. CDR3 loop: CASSPSVTGELFF. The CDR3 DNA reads TGTGCCAGCAGCCCTAGTGTGACCGGGGAGCTGTTTTTT.

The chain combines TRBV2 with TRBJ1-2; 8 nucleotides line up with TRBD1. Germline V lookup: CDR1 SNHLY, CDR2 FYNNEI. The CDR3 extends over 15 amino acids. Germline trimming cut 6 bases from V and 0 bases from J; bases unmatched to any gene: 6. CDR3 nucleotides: TGTGCCAGCAGGTCAGGGGGCCTTTCTAACTATGGCTACACCTTC. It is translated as CASRSGGLSNYGYTF.

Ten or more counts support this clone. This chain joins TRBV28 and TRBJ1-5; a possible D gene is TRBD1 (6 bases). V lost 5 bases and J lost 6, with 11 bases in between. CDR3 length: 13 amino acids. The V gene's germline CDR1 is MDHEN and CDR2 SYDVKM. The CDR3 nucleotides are TGTGCCAGCAGTACCGGGACACTTCAGCCCCAGCATTTT. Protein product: CASSTGTLQPQHF.

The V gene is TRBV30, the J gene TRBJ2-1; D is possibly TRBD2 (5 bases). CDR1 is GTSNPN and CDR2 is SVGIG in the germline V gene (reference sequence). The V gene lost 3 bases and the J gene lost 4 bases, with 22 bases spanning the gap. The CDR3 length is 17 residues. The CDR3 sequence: CAWSTRADSPWYNEQFF. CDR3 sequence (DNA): TGTGCCTGGAGCACTCGAGCGGACTCCCCGTGGTACAATGAGCAGTTCTTC. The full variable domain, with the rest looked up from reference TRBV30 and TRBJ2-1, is SQTIHQWPATLVQPVGSPLSLECTVEGTSNPNLYWYRQAAGRGLQLLFYSVGIGQISSEVPQNLSASRPQDRQFILSSKKLLLSDSGFYLCAWSTRADSPWYNEQFFGPGTRLTVL.

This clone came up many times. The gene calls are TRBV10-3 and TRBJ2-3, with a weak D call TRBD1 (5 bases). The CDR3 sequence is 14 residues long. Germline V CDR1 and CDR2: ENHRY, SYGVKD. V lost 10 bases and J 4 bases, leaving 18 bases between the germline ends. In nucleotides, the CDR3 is TGTGCCACCAGACAGCCCCAAGCAGCAGATACGCAGTATTTT. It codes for CATRQPQAADTQYF.

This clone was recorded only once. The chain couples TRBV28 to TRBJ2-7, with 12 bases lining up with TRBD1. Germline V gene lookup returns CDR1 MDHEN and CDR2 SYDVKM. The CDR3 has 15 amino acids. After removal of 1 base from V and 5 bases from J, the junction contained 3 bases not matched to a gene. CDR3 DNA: TGTGCCAGCAGTTTATCCGGGACAGGGGGCAACGAGCAGTACTTC. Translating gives CASSLSGTGGNEQYF.

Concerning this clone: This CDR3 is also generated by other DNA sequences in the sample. CDR3 sequence reads: CASSSQGDTEAFF. CDR3 DNA sequence: TGTGCCAGCAGCTCACAGGGGGATACTGAAGCTTTCTTT. The chain has TRBV7-3 and TRBJ1-1; 8 bases map to TRBD1. The V and J ends lost 4 bases and 5 bases, in that order; junction bases with no gene match: 3. The germline V gene encodes CDR1 SGHTA and CDR2 FQGTGA. The CDR3 is made up of 13 amino acids.

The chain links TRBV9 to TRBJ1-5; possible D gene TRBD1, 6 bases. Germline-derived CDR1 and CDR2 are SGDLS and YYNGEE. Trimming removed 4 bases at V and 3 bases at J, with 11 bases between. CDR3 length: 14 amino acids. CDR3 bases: TGTGCCAGCAGCAAACAGGGATACAATCAGCCCCAGCATTTT. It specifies CASSKQGYNQPQHF.

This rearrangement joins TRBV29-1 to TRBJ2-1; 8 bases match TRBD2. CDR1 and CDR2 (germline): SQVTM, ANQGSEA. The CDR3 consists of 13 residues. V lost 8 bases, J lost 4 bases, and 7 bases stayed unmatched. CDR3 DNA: TGCAGCTTCGGGAGGGCCTCGTACAATGAGCAGTTCTTC. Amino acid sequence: CSFGRASYNEQFF.

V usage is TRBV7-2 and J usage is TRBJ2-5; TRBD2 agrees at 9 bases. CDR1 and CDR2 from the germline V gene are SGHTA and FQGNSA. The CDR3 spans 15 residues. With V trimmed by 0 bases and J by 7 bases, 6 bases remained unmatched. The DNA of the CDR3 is TGTGCCAGCAGCTTAGCGACTAGCGGTACAGGGACCCAGTACTTC. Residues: CASSLATSGTGTQYF. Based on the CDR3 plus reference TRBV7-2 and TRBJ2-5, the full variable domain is GAGVSQSPSNKVTEKGKDVELRCDPISGHTALYWYRQSLGQGLEFLIYFQGNSAPDKSGLPSDRFSAERTGGSVSTLTIQRTQQEDSAVYLCASSLATSGTGTQYFGPGTRLLVL.

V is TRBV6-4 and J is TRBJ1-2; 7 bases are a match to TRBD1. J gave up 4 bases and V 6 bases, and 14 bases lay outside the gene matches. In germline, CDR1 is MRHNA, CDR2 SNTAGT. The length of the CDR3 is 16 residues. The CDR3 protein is CASSVRRRGRFYGYTF. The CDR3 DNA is TGTGCCAGCAGCGTCCGGCGGAGGGGGCGCTTCTATGGCTACACCTTC.

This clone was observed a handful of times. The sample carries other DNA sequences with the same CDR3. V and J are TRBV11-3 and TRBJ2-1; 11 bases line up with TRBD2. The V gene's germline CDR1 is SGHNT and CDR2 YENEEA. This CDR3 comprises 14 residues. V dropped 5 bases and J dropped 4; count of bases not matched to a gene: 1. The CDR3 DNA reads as TGTGCCAGCAGCCTAGCGGGGGGTTACAATGAGCAGTTCTTC. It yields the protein CASSLAGGYNEQFF.

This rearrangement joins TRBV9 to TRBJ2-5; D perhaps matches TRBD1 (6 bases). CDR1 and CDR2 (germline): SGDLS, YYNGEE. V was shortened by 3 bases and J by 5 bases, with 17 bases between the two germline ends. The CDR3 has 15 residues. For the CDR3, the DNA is TGTGCCAGCAGCGCCGCAGAAGGGGGATGGGAGACCCAGTACTTC. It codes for CASSAAEGGWETQYF.

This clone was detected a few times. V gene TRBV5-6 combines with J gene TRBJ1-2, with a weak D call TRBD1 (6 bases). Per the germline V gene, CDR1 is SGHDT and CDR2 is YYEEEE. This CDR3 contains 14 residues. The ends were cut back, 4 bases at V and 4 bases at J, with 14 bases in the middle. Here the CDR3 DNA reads TGTGCCAGCAGCAATTCGGGGGCGGGCTATGGCTACACCTTC. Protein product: CASSNSGAGYGYTF.

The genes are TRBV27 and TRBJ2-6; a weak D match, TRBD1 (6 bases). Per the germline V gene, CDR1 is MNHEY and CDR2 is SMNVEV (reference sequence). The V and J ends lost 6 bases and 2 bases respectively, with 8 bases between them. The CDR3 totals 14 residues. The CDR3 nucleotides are TGTGCCAGCAGCTCAGGGGCTGGGGCCAACGTCCTGACTTTC. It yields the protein CASSSGAGANVLTF.

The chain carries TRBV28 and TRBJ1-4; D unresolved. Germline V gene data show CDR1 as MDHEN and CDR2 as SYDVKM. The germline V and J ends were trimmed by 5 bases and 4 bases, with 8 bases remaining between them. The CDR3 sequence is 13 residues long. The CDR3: CASSAIFNEKLFF. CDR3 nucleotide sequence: TGTGCCAGCAGTGCGATATTTAATGAAAAACTGTTTTTT.

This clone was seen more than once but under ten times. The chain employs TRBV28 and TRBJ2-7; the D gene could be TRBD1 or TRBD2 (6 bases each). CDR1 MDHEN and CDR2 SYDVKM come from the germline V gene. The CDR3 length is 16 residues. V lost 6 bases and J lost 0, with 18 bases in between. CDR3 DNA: TGTGCCAGCAGCCGTGGGGGCGGGATAAGCTCCTACGAGCAGTACTTC. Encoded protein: CASSRGGGISSYEQYF. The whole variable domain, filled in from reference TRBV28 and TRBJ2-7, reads DVKVTQSSRYLVKRTGEKVFLECVQDMDHENMFWYRQDPGLGLRLIYFSYDVKMKEKGDIPEGYSVSREKKERFSLILESASTNQTSMYLCASSRGGGISSYEQYFGPGTRLTVT.

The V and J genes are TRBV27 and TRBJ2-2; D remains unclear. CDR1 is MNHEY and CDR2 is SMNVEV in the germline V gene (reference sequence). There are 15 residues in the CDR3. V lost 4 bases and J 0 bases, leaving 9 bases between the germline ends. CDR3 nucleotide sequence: TGTGCCAGCAGTTATCACGGTGCGAACACCGGGGAGCTGTTTTTT. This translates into CASSYHGANTGELFF.

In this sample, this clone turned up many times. CDR3 loop: CASSEGGADLNTEAFF. CDR3 nucleotide sequence: TGTGCCAGCAGTGAAGGAGGGGCAGACTTGAACACTGAAGCTTTCTTT. This chain links TRBV6-1 with TRBJ1-1; D is possibly TRBD1 (5 bases). Looked up from germline, CDR1 is MNHNS and CDR2 is SASEGT. The V gene lost 1 base and the J gene lost 0 bases, with 12 bases spanning the gap. This CDR3 is built from 16 residues.

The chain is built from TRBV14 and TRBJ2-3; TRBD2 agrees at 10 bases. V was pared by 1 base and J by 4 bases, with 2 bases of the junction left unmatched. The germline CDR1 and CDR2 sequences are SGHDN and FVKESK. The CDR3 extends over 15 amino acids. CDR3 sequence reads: CASSQALAGADTQYF. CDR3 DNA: TGTGCCAGCAGCCAAGCTCTAGCGGGAGCAGATACGCAGTATTTT.

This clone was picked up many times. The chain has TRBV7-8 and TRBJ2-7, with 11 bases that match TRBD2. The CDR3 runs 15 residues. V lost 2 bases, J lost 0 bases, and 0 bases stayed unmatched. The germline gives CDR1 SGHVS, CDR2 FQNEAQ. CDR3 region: CASSLTSGSSYEQYF. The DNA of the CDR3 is TGTGCCAGCAGCTTAACTAGCGGGAGCTCCTACGAGCAGTACTTC.